The rows below give T cell receptor beta chains drawn from one sample of a study of T cell changes during pregnancy in multiple sclerosis. Repertoires were generated with immunoSEQ multiplex PCR, while TCRdb's copy carries only in-frame clones and drops some. Seen here are about 25,000 clones, around nine tenths observed once, and the top ten hold around 13%. The sequenced sample was CD8+ T cells from peripheral blood mononuclear cells, obtained in the first trimester of pregnancy. The receptors were sampled from a female donor in good health, enrolled as a control in a pregnancy study. CDR3s include the opening cysteine and the closing phenylalanine or tryptophan.

J	V	CDR3
TRBJ2-7	TRBV28	CASSPPLTGTGGDEQYF
TRBJ1-2	TRBV2	CASRSGQARYGYTF
TRBJ1-4	TRBV5-1	CASSLEPTATNEKLFF
TRBJ2-7	TRBV27	CASSSGLALVGEQYF
TRBJ2-3	TRBV23-1	CASPSQGVADTQYF
TRBJ2-7	TRBV5-4	CASSFGPTSGSPYEQYF
TRBJ1-1	TRBV21-1	CASSKQGQGRTEAFF
TRBJ2-1	TRBV9	CASSVSTYNEQFF
TRBJ2-7	TRBV28	CASSLMRRNIYEQYF
TRBJ2-7	TRBV4-2	CASSPGGAYEQYF
TRBJ2-3	TRBV27	CASSPRTSGVGDTQYF
TRBJ2-7	TRBV5-1	CASSSGQGPYEQYF
TRBJ1-5	TRBV7-6	CASSASGGYRNQPQHF
TRBJ2-5	TRBV4-1	CASSQAQGQETQYF
TRBJ2-2	TRBV7-2	CASSLVSGELFF
TRBJ2-3	TRBV2	CASREPGLAFGTDTQYF
TRBJ1-6	TRBV21-1	CASSKGGGENSPLHF
TRBJ2-4	TRBV27	CASSLLQELAKNIQYF
TRBJ2-5	TRBV25-1	CASSEASVRLQETQYF
TRBJ1-3	TRBV7-9	CASSSLSYEGNTIYF
TRBJ2-3	TRBV7-9	CATRVASTDTQYF
TRBJ2-5	TRBV4-2	CASSQGDTGGVGETQYF
TRBJ2-1	TRBV4-2	CASSQSDNEQFF
TRBJ2-7	TRBV19	CASSPGQGPYEQYF
TRBJ2-1	TRBV5-1	CASSRGLAGDYNEQFF
TRBJ1-2	TRBV16	CASSQSRGNPYGYTF
TRBJ1-2	TRBV5-4	CASTWTGPVILGYTF
TRBJ2-1	TRBV12-5	CASGLGGGSSSGSLYNEQFF
TRBJ2-7	TRBV10-2	CASSDFSGLAYEQYF
TRBJ2-1	TRBV4-2	CASSQEGGAYNEQFF
TRBJ1-1	TRBV7-8	CASSAGQLNTEAFF
TRBJ2-1	TRBV23-1	CASSQSTGGTGRNEQFF
TRBJ2-1	TRBV7-3	CASSLMAGGYNEQFF
TRBJ1-6	TRBV28	CASRTDRVGSYNSPLHF
TRBJ1-5	TRBV6-1	CASSKLTGWEPQHF
TRBJ1-6	TRBV6-6	CASSYWGDSLSPLHF
TRBJ2-2	TRBV27	CASSRQEEGELFF
TRBJ2-1	TRBV6-1	CASHSGTGADEQFF
TRBJ2-7	TRBV27	CASSHGHLYEQYF
TRBJ2-3	TRBV6-6	CASSYSWGPQTGTQYF
TRBJ2-5	TRBV5-8	CASSTGTGEETQYF
TRBJ2-7	TRBV7-9	CASSSARTGTYEQYF
TRBJ2-7	TRBV18	CASSPSGRSYEQYF
TRBJ2-7	TRBV14	CASSQANPGHTKTYEQYF
TRBJ2-7	TRBV11-2	CASSLFGSSYEQYF
TRBJ1-2	TRBV2	CANADREDGYTF
TRBJ1-5	TRBV11-2	CASSATGNRQPQHF
TRBJ2-7	TRBV4-2	CASSQEEGGPEEQYF
TRBJ2-1	TRBV5-1	CASSPNFPAGGPVLDEQFF
TRBJ1-2	TRBV27	CASSLSPRGQGYTF
TRBJ2-2	TRBV29-1	CSVEDGRESGELFF
TRBJ2-1	TRBV7-2	CASSLVRNEQFF
TRBJ1-3	TRBV21-1	CASSTFSGNTIYF
TRBJ2-5	TRBV6-1	CASSEKSGVGQETQYF
TRBJ2-1	TRBV7-9	CASSLSAGGVYNEQFF
TRBJ2-7	TRBV7-9	CASSFGDSEQYF
TRBJ1-1	TRBV10-2	CASIQGKEAFF
TRBJ2-3	TRBV6-4	CASSEGGTSTDTQYF